The clone carrying this T cell receptor beta chain was detected ten times or more. This record belongs to a study of CD8 T cells in Susac syndrome. Random hexamers were used to reverse transcribe the RNA input (about 0.45 to 1 ug). Each CDR3 protein gets one entry after TCRdb re-called the immunoSEQ multiplex PCR reads with MiXCR. Here the sample spans fewer than 150,000 distinct CDR3 sequences, under 95% being singletons. CDR1 is MNHEY and CDR2 is SMNVEV in the germline V gene (reference sequence). Trimming took 6 bases from V and 7 from J, leaving 10 bases between them. CDR3 length: 12 amino acids. This chain joins TRBV27 and TRBJ2-1; the D gene is possibly TRBD2 (6 bases). The TCR originated in a human donor with multiple sclerosis. The sequenced material came from CD8+ T cells from PBMCs. The CDR3 region is CASSLGGNEQFF. In DNA, the CDR3 is TGTGCCAGCAGCTTAGGAGGGAATGAGCAGTTCTTC.